The following is a T cell receptor (beta chain) sequence with its context. Germline V gene data show CDR1 as MNHNY and CDR2 as SVGAGI (reference sequence). The length of the CDR3 is 15 residues. J gave up 6 bases and V 8 bases, and 13 bases lay outside the gene matches. Ages ranged from about 18 to 90 years, with residence in under 25 US areas. This entry is derived from a study of blood T cell repertoires in COVID-19. Study-wide background: Spain, Italy and the United States supplied samples that represented acute and convalescent COVID-19. PBMCs, B-cell-depleted T cells, or T cells were the source of the cDNA or gDNA that made up the material.

Original processing methods: From reference gene primer amplification, estimates of nucleated cell counts were derived. Profiled with immunoSEQ multiplex PCR; TCRdb holds only in-frame clones, not every one. V and J calls and clone size are as listed in that table; D and trimming were resolved from the DNA. The profile covers 200,000 to 300,000 clones, with around 89% appearing a single time and over 2% taken by the ten largest. The chain links TRBV6-6 to TRBJ2-3, with TRBD2 identical over 8 bases. Sequenced: PBMCs or T cells enriched from blood (not recorded which). The TCR sequence derives from a woman aged 40 to 55 with acute COVID-19. CDR3 in amino acids: CASAGGGTSRDTQYF. The CDR3 DNA sequence: TGTGCCAGCGCGGGAGGCGGGACCTCCCGCGATACGCAGTATTTT.